This T cell receptor (beta chain) derives from a study of beta chain features in type 1 diabetes. Across the whole study: Patients looked much like healthy donors when it came to age, gender and cell yields.

For this clone: The target antigen is unknown.

Without exception, sorted populations had purity beyond 95%. TCRB transcripts that were expressed got sequenced, as all of the isolated RNA had been reverse transcribed. Method: immunoSEQ multiplex PCR; TCRdb's copy keeps in-frame clones and lacks some. The data hold more than 550,000 clones, with around 15% observed a single time. Study-wide results and limits: In every one of the four CD4+ subsets, TCRB CDR3s were moderately but significantly shorter in Type 1 diabetes patients. Comparison showed that naive, central memory and Treg TCRB repertoires appeared more similar among patients than among healthy donors. Using cDNA template may skew counts toward highly expressing activated cells.

V was clipped by 3 bases and J by 9 bases, with 14 bases between them. The germline CDR1 and CDR2 sequences are GTSNPN and SVGIG (reference sequence). This CDR3 comprises 12 residues. The chain has TRBV30 and TRBJ1-2, with TRBD1 as a possible D gene (5 bases). The sequenced sample consisted of naive CD4+ T cells from blood. The receptor's source is a man between 18 and 35 years old with type 1 diabetes. DNA for the CDR3: TGTGCCTGGAGACGCGGGGGAGCTAGCTACACCTTC. Translating it yields CAWRRGGASYTF.